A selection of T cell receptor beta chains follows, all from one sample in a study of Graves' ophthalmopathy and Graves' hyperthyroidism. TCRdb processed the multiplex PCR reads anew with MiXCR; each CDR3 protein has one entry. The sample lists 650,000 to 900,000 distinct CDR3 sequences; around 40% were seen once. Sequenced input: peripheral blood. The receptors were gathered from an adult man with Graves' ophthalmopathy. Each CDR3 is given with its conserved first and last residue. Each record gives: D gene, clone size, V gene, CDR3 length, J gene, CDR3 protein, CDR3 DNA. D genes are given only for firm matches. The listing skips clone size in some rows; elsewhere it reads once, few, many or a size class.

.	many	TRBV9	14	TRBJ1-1	CASSVSSMNTEAFF	TGTGCCAGCAGCGTGAGCTCCATGAACACTGAAGCTTTCTTT
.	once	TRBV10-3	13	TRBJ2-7	CATKGGMGYEQYF	TGTGCCACCAAGGGGGGGATGGGCTACGAGCAGTACTTC
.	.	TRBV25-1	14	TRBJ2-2	CASIQDGPGGELFF	TGTGCCAGCATCCAAGATGGCCCCGGCGGGGAGCTGTTTTTT
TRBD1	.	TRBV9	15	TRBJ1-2	CASSGLQGSAYGYTF	TGTGCCAGCAGCGGACTACAGGGGTCGGCGTATGGCTACACCTTC
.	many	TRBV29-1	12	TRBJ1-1	CSVEDANTEAFF	TGCAGCGTTGAAGACGCGAACACTGAAGCTTTCTTT
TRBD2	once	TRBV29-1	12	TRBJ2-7	CSAHVGTSEQYF	TGCAGCGCTCATGTCGGGACTAGCGAGCAGTACTTC
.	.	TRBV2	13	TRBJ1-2	CASSEDKNYGDTF	TGTGCCAGCAGTGAGGACAAGAACTATGGCGACACCTTC
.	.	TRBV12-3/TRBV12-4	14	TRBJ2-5	CASSLGFWQETQYF	TGTGCCAGCAGCCTAGGGTTCTGGCAAGAGACCCAGTACTTC
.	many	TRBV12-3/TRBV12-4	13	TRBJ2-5	CASSLGGQETQYF	TGTGCCAGCAGCTTGGGGGGCCAAGAGACCCAGTACTTC
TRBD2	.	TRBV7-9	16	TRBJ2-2	CASSLVGGSLTGELFF	TGTGCCAGCAGCTTAGTCGGGGGGAGCCTCACCGGGGAGCTGTTTTTT
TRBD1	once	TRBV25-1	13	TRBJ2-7	CASSTAGGNEQYF	TGTGCCAGCAGTACGGCAGGGGGAAACGAGCAGTACTTC
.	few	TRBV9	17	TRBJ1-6	CASSPETGGIYNSPLHF	TGTGCCAGCAGCCCCGAAACCGGGGGTATCTATAATTCACCCCTCCACTTT
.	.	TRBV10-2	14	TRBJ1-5	CASSRGAVNHPQHF	TGTGCCAGCAGTAGGGGGGCAGTTAATCACCCCCAGCATTTT
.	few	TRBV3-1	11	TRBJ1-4	CASSQAAQLFF	TGTGCCAGCAGCCAAGCCGCTCAACTGTTTTTT
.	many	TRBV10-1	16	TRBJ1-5	CASISEFRVCNQPQHF	TGCGCCAGCATTTCGGAATTTCGAGTTTGCAATCAGCCCCAGCATTTT
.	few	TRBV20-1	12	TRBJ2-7	CSAKSWTYEQYF	TGCAGTGCAAAAAGCTGGACCTACGAGCAGTACTTC
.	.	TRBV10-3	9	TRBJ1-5	CAINQPQHF	TGTGCCATCAATCAGCCCCAGCATTTT
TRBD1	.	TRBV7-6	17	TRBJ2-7	CASSPVGGQGVASEQYF	TGTGCCAGCAGTCCGGTTGGCGGACAGGGGGTGGCGAGTGAGCAGTACTTC
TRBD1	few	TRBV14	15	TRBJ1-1	CASSQDRQGYTEAFF	TGTGCCAGCAGCCAAGATCGACAGGGCTACACTGAAGCTTTCTTT
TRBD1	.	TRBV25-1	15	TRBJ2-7	CASSALDRVMYEQYF	TGTGCCAGCAGTGCTCTAGACAGGGTCATGTACGAGCAGTACTTC
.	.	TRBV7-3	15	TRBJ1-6	CASSLDSPEAQPLHF	TGTGCCAGCAGCTTAGACTCCCCAGAGGCCCAACCCCTCCACTTT
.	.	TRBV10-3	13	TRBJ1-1	CAGSLLRTTEAFF	TGTGCCGGCAGTTTACTGCGGACCACTGAAGCTTTCTTT
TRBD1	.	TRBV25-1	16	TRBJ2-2	CASSLSGQITTGELFF	TGTGCCAGCAGCTTGTCGGGACAGATAACGACCGGGGAGCTGTTTTTT
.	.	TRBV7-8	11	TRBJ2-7	CASQGGFEQYF	TGTGCCAGCCAAGGAGGGTTCGAGCAGTACTTC
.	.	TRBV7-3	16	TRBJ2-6	CASSSPLGSGANVLTF	TGTGCCAGCAGCTCCCCTTTGGGCTCTGGGGCCAACGTCCTGACTTTC
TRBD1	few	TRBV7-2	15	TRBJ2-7	CASRPRPGQLYEQYF	TGTGCCAGCAGACCTAGACCGGGACAGCTCTACGAGCAGTACTTC
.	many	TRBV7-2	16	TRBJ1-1	CASSSVRARMNTEAFF	TGTGCCAGCAGCTCCGTCAGGGCGAGGATGAACACTGAAGCTTTCTTT
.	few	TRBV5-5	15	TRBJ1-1	CASSLAEQGNTEAFF	TGTGCCAGCAGCTTGGCCGAACAGGGGAACACTGAAGCTTTCTTT
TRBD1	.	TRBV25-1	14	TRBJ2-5	CASGEQGAQETQYF	TGTGCCAGCGGTGAACAGGGGGCGCAAGAGACCCAGTACTTC
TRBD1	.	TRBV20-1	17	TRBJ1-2	CSARDPGTGRTNYGYTF	TGCAGTGCTAGAGATCCCGGGACAGGGAGGACTAACTATGGCTACACCTTC
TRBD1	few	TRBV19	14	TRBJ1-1	CASSVRGLLTEAFF	TGTGCCAGTAGTGTCAGGGGGCTACTGACTGAAGCTTTCTTT
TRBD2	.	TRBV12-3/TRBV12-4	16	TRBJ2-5	CASSFGTTGVGETQYF	TGTGCCAGCAGCTTCGGGACTACGGGAGTAGGGGAGACCCAGTACTTC
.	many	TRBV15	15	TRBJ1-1	CATSRARELNTEAFF	TGTGCCACCAGCAGAGCCAGGGAGCTGAACACTGAAGCTTTCTTT
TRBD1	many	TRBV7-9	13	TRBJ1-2	CASTVGQVPGYTF	TGTGCCAGCACCGTAGGACAGGTGCCTGGCTACACCTTC
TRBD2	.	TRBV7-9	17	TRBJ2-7	CASSRFGLAGSLYEQYF	TGTGCCAGCAGCCGATTCGGACTAGCGGGGAGTTTGTACGAGCAGTACTTC
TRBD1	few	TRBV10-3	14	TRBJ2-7	CASRGIDRDYEQYF	TGTGCCAGCAGGGGAATTGACAGGGACTACGAGCAGTACTTC
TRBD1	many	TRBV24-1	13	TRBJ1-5	CASRDRAGQPQHF	TGTGCCAGCAGGGACAGGGCTGGACAGCCCCAGCATTTT
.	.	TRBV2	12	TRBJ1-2	CASSYRVEGYTF	TGTGCCAGCAGCTACAGGGTGGAAGGCTACACCTTC
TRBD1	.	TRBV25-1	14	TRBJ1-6	CATRQGMSNSPLHF	TGTGCCACTCGACAGGGGATGAGCAATTCACCCCTCCACTTT
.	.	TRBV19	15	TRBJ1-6	CASSPPRGGGRSLHF	TGTGCCAGTAGTCCCCCCCGCGGGGGCGGGAGGTCCCTCCACTTT
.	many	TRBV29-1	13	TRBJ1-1	CSVAQVMNTEAFF	TGCAGCGTTGCACAGGTTATGAACACTGAAGCTTTCTTT